The rows below give T cell receptor beta chains drawn from one sample of a study of metastatic and nonmetastatic thyroid tumors. TCRdb recomputed clones from the PCR reads via MiXCR. The sample has about 9,400 clones; roughly 30% are singletons. Sequenced: adjacent normal tissue. The receptors here all came from a female donor with papillary thyroid cancer or a benign thyroid nodule (not recorded which). Some clones in this sample may be carry-over from other donors' samples. Each CDR3 is given with its conserved first and last residue. A D gene is named only where the DNA matches it firmly. For some rows the clone size is stated as once, few or many, or as a class when expanded; others skip it.

V gene: TRBV7-9; J gene: TRBJ2-2; clone size: medium-sized; D gene: NA; CDR3 protein: CASSLLGGELFF; CDR3 DNA: TGTGCCAGCAGCTTACTTGGCGGGGAGCTGTTTTTT
V gene: TRBV7-2; J gene: TRBJ2-1; clone size: NA; D gene: NA; CDR3 protein: CASSLAGGRVNNEQFF; CDR3 DNA: TGTGCCAGCAGCTTAGCGGGGGGACGGGTCAACAATGAGCAGTTCTTC
V gene: TRBV20-1; J gene: TRBJ1-6; clone size: NA; D gene: NA; CDR3 protein: CSASYPRSGNSPLHF; CDR3 DNA: TGCAGTGCATCCTACCCACGGTCGGGTAATTCACCCCTCCACTTT
V gene: TRBV20-1; J gene: TRBJ1-2; clone size: NA; D gene: NA; CDR3 protein: CSAMAETANYGYTF; CDR3 DNA: TGCAGTGCTATGGCCGAGACAGCTAACTATGGCTACACCTTC
V gene: TRBV11-1; J gene: TRBJ2-2; clone size: NA; D gene: TRBD2; CDR3 protein: CASSLTSGGNTGELFF; CDR3 DNA: TGTGCCAGCAGCTTGACTAGCGGGGGGAACACCGGGGAGCTGTTTTTT
V gene: TRBV20-1; J gene: TRBJ2-1; clone size: NA; D gene: NA; CDR3 protein: CSAPTRGEQFF; CDR3 DNA: TGCAGTGCTCCTACTCGGGGTGAGCAGTTCTTC
V gene: TRBV5-5; J gene: TRBJ2-3; clone size: NA; D gene: NA; CDR3 protein: CASSLIGHTDTQYF; CDR3 DNA: TGTGCCAGCAGCTTGATCGGGCACACAGATACGCAGTATTTT
V gene: TRBV15; J gene: TRBJ1-4; clone size: few; D gene: NA; CDR3 protein: CASSPGGGEKLFF; CDR3 DNA: TGTGCCAGCAGCCCAGGAGGGGGTGAAAAACTGTTTTTT
V gene: TRBV11-2; J gene: TRBJ2-1; clone size: NA; D gene: TRBD2; CDR3 protein: CASSLGGTSVVEQFF; CDR3 DNA: TGTGCCAGCAGCTTGGGCGGGACTAGCGTGGTTGAGCAGTTCTTC
V gene: TRBV28; J gene: TRBJ2-7; clone size: many; D gene: NA; CDR3 protein: CASLRQRPYEQYF; CDR3 DNA: TGTGCCAGCCTCCGACAGCGGCCCTACGAGCAGTACTTC
V gene: TRBV6-1; J gene: TRBJ2-2; clone size: few; D gene: TRBD1; CDR3 protein: CASSRDRLTGELFF; CDR3 DNA: TGTGCCAGCAGTAGGGACAGGTTGACCGGGGAGCTGTTTTTT
V gene: TRBV28; J gene: TRBJ2-2; clone size: few; D gene: NA; CDR3 protein: CASSWSREMGTGELFF; CDR3 DNA: TGTGCCAGCAGTTGGTCACGGGAGATGGGTACCGGGGAGCTGTTTTTT
V gene: TRBV15; J gene: TRBJ2-5; clone size: NA; D gene: TRBD2; CDR3 protein: CATCIIAGETQYF; CDR3 DNA: TGTGCCACCTGTATAATAGCGGGAGAGACGCAGTACTTC
V gene: TRBV6-2/TRBV6-3; J gene: TRBJ2-2; clone size: few; D gene: TRBD1; CDR3 protein: CASIYPRTGGTVELFF; CDR3 DNA: TGTGCCAGCATTTACCCTCGTACAGGGGGAACCGTGGAGCTGTTTTTT
V gene: TRBV20-1; J gene: TRBJ2-3; clone size: NA; D gene: TRBD2; CDR3 protein: CSASARLAGDTDTQYF; CDR3 DNA: TGCAGTGCTAGCGCTAGACTAGCGGGAGACACAGATACGCAGTATTTT
V gene: TRBV7-7; J gene: TRBJ2-7; clone size: NA; D gene: TRBD2; CDR3 protein: CASSLFYGGGHEQYF; CDR3 DNA: TGTGCTAGCAGTCTATTTTACGGCGGGGGACACGAGCAGTACTTC
V gene: TRBV10-3; J gene: TRBJ2-6; clone size: NA; D gene: NA; CDR3 protein: CAIAQRQGASGANVLTF; CDR3 DNA: TGTGCCATCGCACAGAGGCAGGGAGCCTCTGGGGCCAACGTCCTGACTTTC
V gene: TRBV5-1; J gene: TRBJ1-3; clone size: NA; D gene: NA; CDR3 protein: CASSSTVGGNTIYF; CDR3 DNA: TGCGCCAGCAGCTCCACAGTAGGGGGAAACACCATATATTTT
V gene: TRBV5-1; J gene: TRBJ1-6; clone size: NA; D gene: NA; CDR3 protein: CASTLSSSYNSPLHF; CDR3 DNA: TGCGCCAGCACCTTGTCCAGCTCCTATAATTCACCCCTCCACTTT
V gene: TRBV7-8; J gene: TRBJ2-2; clone size: NA; D gene: NA; CDR3 protein: CASSFRIEINGELFF; CDR3 DNA: TGTGCCAGCAGCTTTAGAATCGAGATAAACGGGGAGCTGTTTTTT
V gene: TRBV27; J gene: TRBJ1-6; clone size: NA; D gene: TRBD1; CDR3 protein: CASRPDREYSPLHF; CDR3 DNA: TGTGCCAGCAGACCGGACAGGGAGTACTCACCCCTCCACTTT
V gene: TRBV12-3/TRBV12-4; J gene: TRBJ2-1; clone size: large; D gene: NA; CDR3 protein: CASRTAGNEQFF; CDR3 DNA: TGTGCCAGCAGGACAGCCGGCAATGAGCAGTTCTTC
V gene: TRBV20-1; J gene: TRBJ1-2; clone size: NA; D gene: NA; CDR3 protein: CSASRQGRVYGYTF; CDR3 DNA: TGCAGTGCTAGTAGGCAGGGACGGGTCTATGGCTACACCTTC
V gene: TRBV12-3/TRBV12-4; J gene: TRBJ1-2; clone size: once; D gene: NA; CDR3 protein: CASSSRDNYGYTF; CDR3 DNA: TGTGCCAGCAGTTCACGGGACAACTATGGCTACACCTTC
V gene: TRBV19; J gene: TRBJ1-5; clone size: NA; D gene: NA; CDR3 protein: CASSIFDFNKPQHF; CDR3 DNA: TGTGCCAGTAGTATTTTCGACTTTAATAAGCCCCAGCATTTT
V gene: TRBV2; J gene: TRBJ1-2; clone size: few; D gene: TRBD1; CDR3 protein: CASRGQGHGYTF; CDR3 DNA: TGTGCCAGCAGAGGACAGGGGCATGGCTACACCTTC
V gene: TRBV10-1; J gene: TRBJ2-7; clone size: few; D gene: NA; CDR3 protein: CASSESTGAYEQYF; CDR3 DNA: TGCGCCAGCAGTGAGTCGACCGGGGCCTACGAGCAGTACTTC
V gene: TRBV5-6; J gene: TRBJ1-1; clone size: medium-sized; D gene: TRBD1; CDR3 protein: CASSRLDRGGTEAFF; CDR3 DNA: TGTGCCAGCAGTCGCCTCGACAGGGGTGGGACTGAAGCTTTCTTT
V gene: TRBV2; J gene: TRBJ2-7; clone size: many; D gene: TRBD1; CDR3 protein: CATSSGTDEQYF; CDR3 DNA: TGTGCCACTTCTTCCGGGACAGACGAGCAGTACTTC
V gene: TRBV18; J gene: TRBJ2-1; clone size: NA; D gene: TRBD2; CDR3 protein: CASSLRTSGYNEQFF; CDR3 DNA: TGTGCCAGCTCACTACGGACTAGCGGTTACAATGAGCAGTTCTTC
V gene: TRBV27; J gene: TRBJ1-6; clone size: few; D gene: TRBD1; CDR3 protein: CASRADRGVSPLHF; CDR3 DNA: TGTGCCAGCAGAGCGGACAGGGGAGTTTCACCCCTCCACTTT
V gene: TRBV20-1; J gene: TRBJ1-1; clone size: medium-sized; D gene: NA; CDR3 protein: CSARKDQAEAFF; CDR3 DNA: TGCAGTGCTAGGAAGGATCAGGCTGAAGCTTTCTTT
V gene: TRBV6-1; J gene: TRBJ1-2; clone size: NA; D gene: NA; CDR3 protein: CASRASAESYTF; CDR3 DNA: TGTGCCAGCCGCGCCTCGGCAGAAAGCTACACCTTC
V gene: TRBV2; J gene: TRBJ2-5; clone size: NA; D gene: NA; CDR3 protein: CASTEINQETQYF; CDR3 DNA: TGTGCCAGCACGGAAATCAACCAAGAGACCCAGTACTTC
V gene: TRBV12-3/TRBV12-4; J gene: TRBJ2-1; clone size: few; D gene: NA; CDR3 protein: CASSLSGTYNEQFF; CDR3 DNA: TGTGCCAGCAGTTTATCTGGGACCTACAATGAGCAGTTCTTC
V gene: TRBV15; J gene: TRBJ2-5; clone size: medium-sized; D gene: TRBD2; CDR3 protein: CATSIIAGETQYF; CDR3 DNA: TGTGCCACCAGCATAATAGCGGGAGAGACCCAGTACTTC
V gene: TRBV20-1; J gene: TRBJ2-1; clone size: medium-sized; D gene: NA; CDR3 protein: CRPESSYNEQFF; CDR3 DNA: TGCAGACCAGAGAGCTCCTACAATGAGCAGTTCTTC
V gene: TRBV4-1; J gene: TRBJ1-2; clone size: NA; D gene: NA; CDR3 protein: CASSQDRLYGYTF; CDR3 DNA: TGCGCCAGCAGCCAAGATAGGCTATACGGCTACACCTTC
V gene: TRBV5-6; J gene: TRBJ1-1; clone size: medium-sized; D gene: TRBD1; CDR3 protein: CASSPTGDTEAFF; CDR3 DNA: TGTGCCAGCAGTCCTACAGGGGACACTGAAGCTTTCTTT
V gene: TRBV6-2/TRBV6-3; J gene: TRBJ1-5; clone size: NA; D gene: TRBD1; CDR3 protein: CASSWGTDSNQPQHF; CDR3 DNA: TGTGCCAGCAGTTGGGGGACAGATAGCAATCAGCCCCAGCATTTT
V gene: TRBV20-1; J gene: TRBJ1-2; clone size: few; D gene: TRBD1; CDR3 protein: CSARGQAANYGYTF; CDR3 DNA: TGCAGTGCTAGGGGACAGGCTGCTAACTATGGCTACACCTTC
V gene: TRBV28; J gene: TRBJ2-4; clone size: NA; D gene: TRBD1; CDR3 protein: CASSATGGTAKNIQYF; CDR3 DNA: TGTGCCAGCAGTGCGACAGGGGGCACAGCCAAAAACATTCAGTACTTC
V gene: TRBV9; J gene: TRBJ2-1; clone size: NA; D gene: NA; CDR3 protein: CASSPTTTLGNEQFF; CDR3 DNA: TGTGCCAGCAGCCCTACCACAACCTTGGGAAATGAGCAGTTCTTC
V gene: TRBV12-3/TRBV12-4; J gene: TRBJ2-7; clone size: NA; D gene: NA; CDR3 protein: CASSLGGPYEQYF; CDR3 DNA: TGTGCCAGCAGTTTAGGGGGTCCCTACGAGCAGTACTTC
V gene: TRBV10-3; J gene: TRBJ1-5; clone size: few; D gene: TRBD1; CDR3 protein: CASSTGDNNQPQHF; CDR3 DNA: TGTGCCTCCTCAACAGGGGATAACAATCAGCCCCAGCATTTT
V gene: TRBV4-3; J gene: TRBJ1-2; clone size: NA; D gene: NA; CDR3 protein: CASSLGVGYTF; CDR3 DNA: TGCGCCAGCAGTCTGGGGGTCGGCTACACCTTC
V gene: TRBV11-2; J gene: TRBJ2-1; clone size: NA; D gene: NA; CDR3 protein: CASSLEGQYNEQFF; CDR3 DNA: TGTGCCAGCAGCTTGGAGGGCCAATACAATGAGCAGTTCTTC
V gene: TRBV6-1; J gene: TRBJ1-2; clone size: NA; D gene: NA; CDR3 protein: CASSPGYGYTF; CDR3 DNA: TGTGCCAGCAGCCCAGGGTATGGCTACACCTTC
V gene: TRBV20-1; J gene: TRBJ2-6; clone size: once; D gene: NA; CDR3 protein: CSAYQTRTASSGANVLTF; CDR3 DNA: TGCAGTGCTTACCAGACGAGGACAGCCAGCTCTGGGGCCAACGTCCTGACTTTC
V gene: TRBV28; J gene: TRBJ1-5; clone size: large; D gene: NA; CDR3 protein: CASSPSPRVGQPQHF; CDR3 DNA: TGTGCCAGCAGTCCCAGCCCCCGGGTGGGTCAGCCCCAGCATTTT
V gene: TRBV5-1; J gene: TRBJ2-5; clone size: few; D gene: NA; CDR3 protein: CASSLVGETQYF; CDR3 DNA: TGCGCCAGCAGCTTGGTTGGAGAGACCCAGTACTTC
V gene: TRBV20-1; J gene: TRBJ2-1; clone size: few; D gene: TRBD2; CDR3 protein: CSARGPQLAGDNEQFF; CDR3 DNA: TGCAGTGCTAGAGGCCCGCAGTTAGCGGGGGACAATGAGCAGTTCTTC
V gene: TRBV20-1; J gene: TRBJ2-1; clone size: medium-sized; D gene: TRBD2; CDR3 protein: CKLAGTYNEQFF; CDR3 DNA: TGCAAGTTAGCGGGAACCTACAATGAGCAGTTCTTC
V gene: TRBV12-3/TRBV12-4; J gene: TRBJ2-7; clone size: many; D gene: NA; CDR3 protein: CASSLAGRVSYEQYF; CDR3 DNA: TGTGCCAGCAGTTTAGCCGGACGGGTGTCCTACGAGCAGTACTTC
V gene: TRBV20-1; J gene: TRBJ2-5; clone size: NA; D gene: TRBD2; CDR3 protein: CSVLAGGPGETQYF; CDR3 DNA: TGCAGTGTTTTAGCGGGAGGGCCTGGTGAGACCCAGTACTTC